A single sample gave rise to the 30 T cell receptor beta chains below, sequenced in a study of spatial heterogeneity in lung cancer (dated by TCRdb to the late 2010s). The library was produced with 5' RACE. For sequencing, a NextSeq 500 was employed. TCRdb redid the processing of the public reads, applying fastp at Q25 and MiXCR, and retained in-frame beta chains. CDR3 protein sequences are deduplicated, and each keeps its most common genes and DNA. This sample lists tens of thousands of distinct CDR3 sequences; less than 5.5% were detected once. The ten most abundant clones make up about 25% of the sample. Explained via the paper, the time point label denotes: sample taken at primary tumor resection. For TCR sequencing, whole RNA was extracted from tumor and nontumor lung tissue, or from cryopreserved PBMC samples, and no cell sorting was done. The sample consisted of PBMCs, taken at surgery. The receptor source for this set is a female donor with early-stage non-small cell lung cancer.

The table lists this clonotype with many counts. This rearrangement joins TRBV6-1 to TRBJ2-7; D possibly matches TRBD1 or TRBD2 (5 bases each). CDR1 and CDR2 from the germline V gene are MNHNS and SASEGT. V gave up 8 bases and J gave up 0 bases, with 14 bases separating them. The CDR3 sequence is 14 residues long. This CDR3 is CASLPWGSSYEQYF. The CDR3 nucleotides read TGTGCCAGCTTACCCTGGGGGTCCTCCTACGAGCAGTACTTC.

This clonotype was seen more than once but under ten times. The J gene is TRBJ2-5, the V gene TRBV5-1; 7 nucleotides line up with TRBD2. The CDR3 is made up of 14 amino acids. Unmatched junction bases numbered 6, after V lost 5 bases and J lost 2 bases. Per germline, CDR1 SGHRS and CDR2 YFSETQ. DNA for the CDR3: TGCGCCAGCAGTCGCTGGGGGGGGCAAGAGACCCAGTACTTC. Translating gives CASSRWGGQETQYF. The variable domain in full, completed from reference TRBV5-1 and TRBJ2-5, reads KAGVTQTPRYLIKTRGQQVTLSCSPISGHRSVSWYQQTPGQGLQFLFEYFSETQRNKGNFPGRFSGRQFSNSRSEMNVSTLELGDSALYLCASSRWGGQETQYFGPGTRLLVL.

The sample holds many counts of this clonotype. V usage is TRBV5-6 and J usage is TRBJ2-3; D gene unclear. The CDR3 consists of 14 residues. Deletions cut 2 bases from V and 3 bases from J, with 10 bases between. Germline loops: CDR1 SGHDT, CDR2 YYEEEE. This CDR3 is CASSFVAMTDTQYF. In nucleotides, the CDR3 is TGTGCCAGCAGCTTTGTCGCAATGACAGATACGCAGTATTTT.

The chain carries TRBV5-1 and TRBJ1-1; 7 bases are shared with TRBD1. This CDR3 has 15 residues. Germline loops: CDR1 SGHRS, CDR2 YFSETQ. The junction had 7 bases not matched to a gene; V was cut back by 3 bases and J by 2 bases. DNA for the CDR3: TGCGCCAGCAGCTCTATGACAGGGAGCAACACTGAAGCTTTCTTT. Protein product: CASSSMTGSNTEAFF.

This clonotype was found many times. This rearrangement joins TRBV5-1 to TRBJ2-5; D not certain. CDR3 length equals 12 residues. CDR1 is SGHRS, CDR2 YFSETQ, per germline. Trimming pared 0 bases from V and 3 bases from J, leaving 3 bases between. The CDR3 protein is CASSLGEETQYF. The CDR3 region has the DNA TGCGCCAGCAGCTTGGGGGAAGAGACCCAGTACTTC.

The V and J genes are TRBV20-1 and TRBJ2-7, with D unresolved. CDR3 length equals 12 residues. V lost 7 bases to trimming and J lost 1 base, with 11 bases between them. Germline assignment: CDR1 DFQATT and CDR2 SNEGSKA (reference sequence). DNA of the CDR3: TGCAGTGTTCCGACGGATTCCTACGAGCAGTACTTC. It yields the protein CSVPTDSYEQYF.

A few counts support this clonotype. CDR3: CASSDGTGAQPQHF. The DNA of the CDR3 is TGCGCCAGCAGTGATGGGACAGGCGCTCAGCCCCAGCATTTT. This sequence joins TRBV10-2 and TRBJ1-5, with 8 bases that match TRBD1. Trimming took 3 bases from V and 6 from J; bases not matched to a gene: 4. CDR3 length: 14 amino acids. In germline, CDR1 is WSHSY, CDR2 SAAADI.

This clonotype has at least ten counts. The chain joins TRBV5-1 to TRBJ2-7, with no clear D. Trimming stripped 6 bases from V and 2 bases from J, with 12 bases between. Germline values: CDR1 SGHRS, CDR2 YFSETQ. CDR3 length: 13 amino acids. This CDR3 is CASTPGDAYEQYF. DNA of the CDR3: TGCGCCAGCACCCCCGGCGACGCCTACGAGCAGTACTTC.

In its sample, this clonotype was seen many times. This chain joins TRBV4-1 and TRBJ1-6; 9 positions match TRBD1. The CDR3 totals 16 residues. Trimming cost V 1 base and J 7 bases; bases outside gene matches: 5. Germline values: CDR1 MGHRA, CDR2 YSYEKL. CDR3 region: CASSQVNRGPNSPLHF. CDR3 nucleotide sequence: TGCGCCAGCAGCCAAGTAAACAGGGGGCCGAATTCACCCCTCCACTTT.

The sample holds many counts of this clonotype. The chain recombines TRBV30 with TRBJ2-3; the match to TRBD2 covers 8 bases. Germline assignment: CDR1 GTSNPN and CDR2 SVGIG (reference sequence). Trimming took 0 bases from V and 6 from J; bases not matched to a gene: 11. The CDR3 runs 16 residues. The CDR3 reads CAWSVPPGSGADTQYF. The DNA for the CDR3 is TGTGCCTGGAGTGTACCCCCGGGTAGCGGGGCGGATACGCAGTATTTT. Complete variable domain (other parts from reference TRBV30 and TRBJ2-3): SQTIHQWPATLVQPVGSPLSLECTVEGTSNPNLYWYRQAAGRGLQLLFYSVGIGQISSEVPQNLSASRPQDRQFILSSKKLLLSDSGFYLCAWSVPPGSGADTQYFGPGTRLTVL.

There are many counts of this clonotype. The chain combines TRBV7-8 with TRBJ2-5; the D gene is possibly TRBD2 (6 bases). The CDR3 length is 14 residues. Germline loops: CDR1 SGHVS, CDR2 FQNEAQ. The germline V and J ends were trimmed by 5 bases and 1 base, with 11 bases remaining between them. The CDR3 DNA is TGTGCCAGCAGCCCCGTGACTAGCCAAGAGACCCAGTACTTC. Protein sequence: CASSPVTSQETQYF.

The chain recombines TRBV7-6 with TRBJ1-3; 11 nucleotides agree with TRBD1. This CDR3 comprises 19 residues. The germline V gene encodes CDR1 SGHVS and CDR2 FNYEAQ. V trimming: 0 bases; J trimming: 2 bases; junction bases outside the gene matches: 9. The CDR3 is CASSLAEVDRGLPGNTIYF. CDR3 sequence (DNA): TGTGCCAGCAGCTTAGCGGAAGTGGACAGGGGGCTCCCTGGAAACACCATATATTTT.

This clonotype was counted a few times. J is TRBJ1-2 and V is TRBV5-6, with TRBD1 identical over 9 bases. Germline assignment: CDR1 SGHDT and CDR2 YYEEEE. The V and J ends lost 4 bases and 4 bases, in that order; junction bases with no gene match: 8. This CDR3 region has 15 residues. CDR3 region: CASSPGTGFGYGYTF. The CDR3 coding sequence is TGTGCCAGCAGCCCCGGGACAGGGTTTGGCTATGGCTACACCTTC.

V gene TRBV6-1 combines with J gene TRBJ1-6; D call uncertain. Per germline, CDR1 MNHNS and CDR2 SASEGT. This CDR3 has 14 amino acids. V was pared by 4 bases and J by 4 bases, with 8 bases between. CDR3 sequence reads: CASSAAVYNSPLHF. The CDR3 DNA is TGTGCCAGCAGTGCGGCAGTTTATAATTCACCCCTCCACTTT.

This clonotype has a handful of counts. The chain carries TRBV30 and TRBJ1-5; no firm D call. This CDR3 is 13 amino acids long. V was shortened by 3 bases and J by 7 bases, with 13 bases between the two germline ends. CDR1 and CDR2 from the germline V gene are GTSNPN and SVGIG (reference sequence). Here the CDR3 DNA reads TGTGCCTGGAGCGTGGGAGGATTACAGCCCCAGCATTTT. It yields the protein CAWSVGGLQPQHF.

The rearrangement joins TRBV20-1 to TRBJ2-5; D gene unclear. Germline-derived CDR1 and CDR2 are DFQATT and SNEGSKA (reference sequence). CDR3 length: 12 amino acids. The germline V and J ends were trimmed by 2 bases and 3 bases, with 7 bases remaining between them. CDR3 in DNA: TGCAGTGCTAGATTAGGGAAAGAGACCCAGTACTTC. It is translated as CSARLGKETQYF.

This clonotype was observed a few times. This chain joins TRBV5-1 and TRBJ2-7; D remains ambiguous. The germline CDR1 and CDR2 sequences are SGHRS and YFSETQ. Trimming removed 0 bases at V and 6 bases at J, with 7 bases between. The CDR3 loop spans 12 amino acids. This CDR3 reads CASSLATSEQYF. The CDR3 DNA follows: TGCGCCAGCAGCTTGGCGACAAGCGAGCAGTACTTC.

CDR3 residues: CASSEYTQQDSYEQYF. CDR3 nucleotide sequence: TGTGCCAGCAGTGAATATACTCAACAGGACTCCTACGAGCAGTACTTC. This chain uses TRBV25-1 with TRBJ2-7; a possible D gene is TRBD1 (5 bases). The germline gives CDR1 MGHDK, CDR2 SYGVNS. The ends were cut back, 0 bases at V and 0 bases at J, with 12 bases in the middle. This CDR3 is built from 16 residues.

There are many counts of this clonotype. The J gene is TRBJ2-1, the V gene TRBV2; no clear D gene. The CDR3 has 13 amino acids. Germline V gene data show CDR1 as SNHLY and CDR2 as FYNNEI. V was cut by 4 bases and J by 3 bases, with 7 bases left in between. The CDR3, as DNA: TGTGCCAGCAGTGGGACCGTCTACAATGAGCAGTTCTTC. It encodes CASSGTVYNEQFF.

This clonotype was detected many times. The J gene is TRBJ2-7, the V gene TRBV27; tentatively, D is TRBD1 or TRBD2 (5 bases each). There are 13 residues in the CDR3. V was shortened by 5 bases and J by 2 bases, with 10 bases between the two germline ends. Germline CDR1 reads MNHEY; CDR2 reads SMNVEV (reference sequence). The CDR3 region is CASSLGAPYEQYF. The CDR3 region has the DNA TGTGCCAGCAGTCTCGGGGCCCCCTACGAGCAGTACTTC.

This clonotype was seen repeatedly, ten times or more. The CDR3 reads CASSFRTGGSYEQYF. CDR3 nucleotides: TGTGCCAGCAGCTTTAGGACAGGGGGGTCCTACGAGCAGTACTTC. The chain is built from TRBV7-9 and TRBJ2-7; 10 bases map to TRBD1. Germline trimming cut 3 bases from V and 1 base from J; bases unmatched to any gene: 3. The V gene's germline CDR1 is SEHNR and CDR2 FQNEAQ (reference sequence). This CDR3 region has 15 residues.

This clonotype has a count of ten or more. This rearrangement joins TRBV19 to TRBJ1-4; D call uncertain. In germline, CDR1 is LNHDA, CDR2 SQIVND (reference sequence). V shed 5 bases and J shed 5 bases, with 12 bases lying between them. This CDR3 contains 14 residues. CDR3 amino acids: CASSLFPGNEKLFF. The CDR3 coding sequence is TGTGCCAGTAGTTTATTTCCGGGCAATGAAAAACTGTTTTTT.

Ten or more counts support this clonotype. The chain joins TRBV6-1 to TRBJ1-2; D ambiguous. The V end lost 3 bases, the J end lost 8 bases, and 10 bases lay between the germline ends. Germline V gene sequence: CDR1 MNHNS, CDR2 SASEGT. The CDR3 has 12 residues. The CDR3 sequence: CASSDGPDGYTF. CDR3 bases: TGTGCCAGCAGTGATGGGCCGGACGGCTACACCTTC.

This chain links TRBV19 with TRBJ2-3, with TRBD2 identical over 10 bases. In germline, CDR1 is LNHDA, CDR2 SQIVND (reference sequence). The length of the CDR3 is 15 residues. The J segment lost 2 bases and the V segment lost 9 bases, leaving 8 bases of the junction unmatched. The CDR3 nucleotides read TGTGCCAGCAGGTCTAGCGGGGGTTACACAGATACGCAGTATTTT. This sequence encodes CASRSSGGYTDTQYF.

This clonotype was detected a few times. The CDR3 sequence: CASGRTGETGPEAFF. CDR3 nucleotides: TGTGCCAGCGGAAGGACAGGGGAGACGGGGCCTGAAGCTTTCTTT. The rearrangement uses TRBV6-4 and TRBJ1-1, with 9 positions matching TRBD1. The CDR3 extends over 15 amino acids. Germline assignment: CDR1 MRHNA and CDR2 SNTAGT. Germline trimming cut 8 bases from V and 6 bases from J; bases unmatched to any gene: 13.

V gene TRBV18 combines with J gene TRBJ1-2; a weak D match, TRBD1 (5 bases). Trimming pared 2 bases from V and 5 bases from J, leaving 15 bases between. Germline V CDR1 and CDR2: KGHSH, LQKENI. The CDR3 runs 15 residues. The DNA for the CDR3 is TGTGCCAGCTCACCAGCCAGACAGTTTGGGTATGGCTACACCTTC. It translates to CASSPARQFGYGYTF.

This sequence joins TRBV6-5 and TRBJ1-4; D is ambiguous. The germline gives CDR1 MNHEY, CDR2 SVGAGI. The CDR3 has 15 amino acids. Trimming took off 0 bases at V and 4 bases at J, with 9 bases between the two ends. The CDR3 loop is CASSYSASRNEKLFF. CDR3 DNA sequence: TGTGCCAGCAGTTACTCGGCCAGCCGTAATGAAAAACTGTTTTTT.

This clonotype was seen at least ten times. The rearrangement uses TRBV20-1 and TRBJ1-5; TRBD1 matches 7 bases. Looked up from germline, CDR1 is DFQATT and CDR2 is SNEGSKA (reference sequence). The junction had 18 bases not matched to a gene; V was cut back by 5 bases and J by 11 bases. The CDR3 totals 15 residues. The CDR3, as DNA: TGCAGTGCTGGATCCGACAGGGAAGCCTCGAATGCCCAGCATTTT. As protein: CSAGSDREASNAQHF.

V usage is TRBV5-5 and J usage is TRBJ2-5; D remains ambiguous. CDR3 length: 15 amino acids. Germline V gives CDR1 SGHKS, CDR2 YYEKEE (reference sequence). V lost 0 bases and J 3 bases, leaving 12 bases between the germline ends. The CDR3 spells CASSLGVHSEETQYF. CDR3 nucleotides: TGTGCCAGCAGCTTGGGAGTGCATTCGGAAGAGACCCAGTACTTC.

This clonotype was seen at least ten times. This chain links TRBV9 with TRBJ2-3, with 11 bases that match TRBD2. The CDR3 contains 17 residues. V shed 0 bases, J shed 5 bases, and the junction held 8 bases outside the gene matches. From germline, CDR1 is SGDLS and CDR2 YYNGEE. Here the CDR3 DNA reads TGTGCCAGCAGCGTAGCTACTAGCGGGGGATTTCAAGATACGCAGTATTTT. Protein sequence: CASSVATSGGFQDTQYF.